Presented here are 3 T cell receptor beta chains from one specimen sequenced in a study of T cells in Graves' hyperthyroidism and ophthalmopathy. Amplification of TCR beta CDR3 regions was performed using RNA transcripts as template. First-round RT-PCR of the TCR CDR3 relied on the HTBI primer set. One entry per CDR3 protein, called by TCRdb with MiXCR from the multiplex PCR reads. The sample gives a few hundred thousand distinct CDR3 sequences, about 15% of which show up once; 13% is in the top ten. Sample: blood. These TCRs come from a woman aged 40 to 49 with Graves' hyperthyroidism that later progressed to Graves' ophthalmopathy.

The chain carries TRBV2 and TRBJ2-1; the D gene is possibly TRBD1 (6 bases). Per germline, CDR1 SNHLY and CDR2 FYNNEI. V gave up 0 bases and J gave up 4 bases, with 13 bases separating them. The CDR3 runs 16 residues. The CDR3 region has the DNA TGTGCCAGCAGTGAAGCGCTTGGGGGCGGGTACAATGAGCAGTTCTTC. Its protein product is CASSEALGGGYNEQFF. Full variable domain (rest looked up from reference TRBV2 and TRBJ2-1): EPEVTQTPSHQVTQMGQEVILRCVPISNHLYFYWYRQILGQKVEFLVSFYNNEISEKSEIFDDQFSVERPDGSNFTLKIRSTKLEDSAMYFCASSEALGGGYNEQFFGPGTRLTVL.

This clonotype was seen repeatedly, ten times or more. The chain is built from TRBV11-2 and TRBJ1-4; 7 bases fit TRBD1. V dropped 3 bases and J dropped 8; count of bases not matched to a gene: 6. This CDR3 region has 14 residues. Looked up from germline, CDR1 is SGHAT and CDR2 is FQNNGV. The CDR3 nucleotides read TGTGCCAGCAGCTTTACAGGGGTGCGGGAAAAACTGTTTTTT. Amino acid sequence: CASSFTGVREKLFF.

This clonotype was counted at least ten times. This chain uses TRBV3-1 with TRBJ2-5; 10 nucleotides agree with TRBD1. The CDR3 sequence is 14 residues long. With V trimmed by 6 bases and J by 5 bases, 6 bases remained unmatched. Germline-derived CDR1 and CDR2 are LGHDT and YNNKEL (reference sequence). CDR3 DNA sequence: TGTGCCAGCAGTCGACAGGGGGCAGGGGAGACCCAGTACTTC. Amino acids: CASSRQGAGETQYF.